This T cell receptor (beta chain) was captured in a study of blood T cell repertoires in COVID-19. Turning to the study itself: Sites across the United States, Italy and Spain contributed samples from acute and convalescent COVID-19. In each case, the material was cDNA or gDNA derived from T cells, B-cell-depleted T cells, or PBMCs.

V lost 3 bases to trimming and J lost 1 base, with 11 bases between them. This CDR3 spans 14 amino acids. CDR1 is SQVTM, CDR2 ANQGSEA, per germline. Clones were read by immunoSEQ multiplex PCR, and TCRdb kept only the in-frame ones, dropping some. The sample holds roughly 100,000 clones, about three quarters seen once. V is TRBV29-1 and J is TRBJ2-3; tentatively, D is TRBD1 (5 bases). The receptor was isolated from an older man with acute or convalescent COVID-19. Sequencing was performed on peripheral blood. Written as DNA, the CDR3 is TGCAGCGTTGAGTCAGGGATGGGCACAGATACGCAGTATTTT. Residues: CSVESGMGTDTQYF.